The rows below give T cell receptor beta chains drawn from one sample of a study of T cells in Graves' hyperthyroidism and ophthalmopathy. Each CDR3 protein is one row after TCRdb ran MiXCR on the multiplex PCR reads. The data contain roughly 420,000 distinct CDR3 sequences, roughly 13% of them seen just once; the ten biggest clones take up about 4.9%. The sequenced material came from blood. All receptors derive from a woman aged 18-29 years with Graves' hyperthyroidism. Each CDR3 is given with its conserved first and last residue. Fields, in order: J gene, clone size, V gene, D gene, CDR3 DNA, CDR3 protein. D genes are given only for firm matches. Clone size is not always given. Where it is, it says once, few, many or a class for expanded clones.

J gene: TRBJ2-5; clone size: many; V gene: TRBV6-1; D gene: TRBD2; CDR3 DNA: TGTGCCAGCACTAGCGGGAGTTATCCGTACTTC; CDR3 protein: CASTSGSYPYF
J gene: TRBJ1-1; clone size: many; V gene: TRBV5-1; D gene: .; CDR3 DNA: TGCGCCAGCAGCCTAATGCTGAACACTGAAGCTTTCTTT; CDR3 protein: CASSLMLNTEAFF
J gene: TRBJ1-2; clone size: many; V gene: TRBV6-2/TRBV6-3; D gene: .; CDR3 DNA: TGTGCCAGCAGTTTTGTATGGAAGACAGTCGACCGTCGTCTGGCTGGCTACACCTTC; CDR3 protein: CASSFVWKTVDRRLAGYTF
J gene: TRBJ1-1; clone size: many; V gene: TRBV6-1; D gene: TRBD1; CDR3 DNA: TGTGCCAGCAGTATTAGACAGGGGAACACTGAAGCTTTCTTT; CDR3 protein: CASSIRQGNTEAFF
J gene: TRBJ2-1; clone size: many; V gene: TRBV5-6; D gene: .; CDR3 DNA: TGTGCCAGCAGATCGCCGGGTTCCTCCTACAATGAGCAGTTCTTC; CDR3 protein: CASRSPGSSYNEQFF
J gene: TRBJ1-6; clone size: .; V gene: TRBV30; D gene: .; CDR3 DNA: TGTGCCTGGAGTCTACGTGGGAGTAATTCACCCCTCCACTTT; CDR3 protein: CAWSLRGSNSPLHF
J gene: TRBJ1-5; clone size: many; V gene: TRBV12-3/TRBV12-4; D gene: .; CDR3 DNA: TGTGCCAGCAGTTTGGACGGAAGGGGTCAGCCCCAGCATTTT; CDR3 protein: CASSLDGRGQPQHF
J gene: TRBJ1-3; clone size: .; V gene: TRBV7-3; D gene: .; CDR3 DNA: TGTGCCAGCAGTTTGAGAGAACAGGGCAGCTCTGGAAACACCATATATTTT; CDR3 protein: CASSLREQGSSGNTIYF
J gene: TRBJ1-2; clone size: many; V gene: TRBV2; D gene: .; CDR3 DNA: TGTGCCAGCTACGTTTTAGACGGGACTATCTATGGCTACACCTTC; CDR3 protein: CASYVLDGTIYGYTF
J gene: TRBJ1-4; clone size: .; V gene: TRBV19; D gene: TRBD1; CDR3 DNA: TGTGCCAGTAGCCCGGGGACAGGGGCCCGTGAAAAACTGTTTTTT; CDR3 protein: CASSPGTGAREKLFF
J gene: TRBJ1-5; clone size: .; V gene: TRBV19; D gene: .; CDR3 DNA: TGTGCCAGCTGGTTGTCAGGAAGCAATCAGCCCCAGCATTTT; CDR3 protein: CASWLSGSNQPQHF
J gene: TRBJ2-5; clone size: few; V gene: TRBV29-1; D gene: .; CDR3 DNA: TGCAGCGTTGAAGGGGGGGCAAAGACCCAGTACTTC; CDR3 protein: CSVEGGAKTQYF
J gene: TRBJ2-7; clone size: few; V gene: TRBV6-5; D gene: .; CDR3 DNA: TGTGCCAGCAGTTACCAACTGTACGAGCAGTACTTC; CDR3 protein: CASSYQLYEQYF
J gene: TRBJ2-1; clone size: many; V gene: TRBV3-1; D gene: TRBD2; CDR3 DNA: TGTGCCAGCAGTCAGGGACTAGCGGGAGTTGAGCAGTTCTTC; CDR3 protein: CASSQGLAGVEQFF
J gene: TRBJ1-1; clone size: few; V gene: TRBV6-5; D gene: .; CDR3 DNA: TGTGCCAGCAGTTACTCGGGGGGTTTCACTGAAGCTTTCTTT; CDR3 protein: CASSYSGGFTEAFF
J gene: TRBJ2-7; clone size: many; V gene: TRBV14; D gene: .; CDR3 DNA: TGTGCCAGCGGAGGGACTTTCTACGAGCAGTACTTC; CDR3 protein: CASGGTFYEQYF
J gene: TRBJ2-1; clone size: .; V gene: TRBV29-1; D gene: TRBD2; CDR3 DNA: TGCAGCGCGTCGACTAGCGGGAGTTTTAGTGAGCAGTTCTTC; CDR3 protein: CSASTSGSFSEQFF
J gene: TRBJ2-1; clone size: many; V gene: TRBV29-1; D gene: TRBD2; CDR3 DNA: TGCAGCGTTGGACTAGCGGGAGGGCCGTACAATGAGCAGTTCTTC; CDR3 protein: CSVGLAGGPYNEQFF
J gene: TRBJ2-2; clone size: once; V gene: TRBV30; D gene: .; CDR3 DNA: TGTGCCTGGAGTATAGAAACCGGGGAGCTGTTTTTT; CDR3 protein: CAWSIETGELFF
J gene: TRBJ1-2; clone size: many; V gene: TRBV7-2; D gene: TRBD1; CDR3 DNA: TGTGCCAGCAAAGCGGGACAGGTGAACTATGGCTACACCTTC; CDR3 protein: CASKAGQVNYGYTF
J gene: TRBJ1-5; clone size: few; V gene: TRBV3-1; D gene: .; CDR3 DNA: TGTGCCAGCAGCCGGGTCCCTTCTAATCAGCCCCAGCATTTT; CDR3 protein: CASSRVPSNQPQHF
J gene: TRBJ2-7; clone size: many; V gene: TRBV5-4; D gene: .; CDR3 DNA: TGTGCCAGCAGCTTGCGATCAGGACCCGAGCAGTACTTC; CDR3 protein: CASSLRSGPEQYF
J gene: TRBJ2-7; clone size: few; V gene: TRBV20-1; D gene: .; CDR3 DNA: TGCAGTGCTAGAAAGTCAGTCAACGAGCAGTACTTC; CDR3 protein: CSARKSVNEQYF
J gene: TRBJ2-1; clone size: many; V gene: TRBV24-1; D gene: .; CDR3 DNA: TGTGCCACCAGTGACGGGACACCCCGCAATGAGCAGTTCTTC; CDR3 protein: CATSDGTPRNEQFF
J gene: TRBJ2-1; clone size: .; V gene: TRBV19; D gene: TRBD2; CDR3 DNA: TGTGCCAGTAGTATAGGGGGGGGACTAGCGGGATTCTATGAGCAGTTCTTC; CDR3 protein: CASSIGGGLAGFYEQFF
J gene: TRBJ1-2; clone size: .; V gene: TRBV4-3; D gene: TRBD1; CDR3 DNA: TGCGCCAGCAGCCAAGGGCAGGGGGCTGACTATGGCTACACCTTC; CDR3 protein: CASSQGQGADYGYTF
J gene: TRBJ2-1; clone size: many; V gene: TRBV20-1; D gene: .; CDR3 DNA: TGCAGTGCTCTAGGACAGAGCTTGGAGCAGTTCTTC; CDR3 protein: CSALGQSLEQFF
J gene: TRBJ1-4; clone size: .; V gene: TRBV6-5; D gene: .; CDR3 DNA: TGTGCCAGCAGTTACTCGATCTGGGGCCCAACTAATGAAAAACTGTTTTTT; CDR3 protein: CASSYSIWGPTNEKLFF
J gene: TRBJ2-4; clone size: .; V gene: TRBV4-3; D gene: .; CDR3 DNA: TGCGCCAGCAGCCAAGACCGACAGCTCAGGAACATTCAGTACTTC; CDR3 protein: CASSQDRQLRNIQYF
J gene: TRBJ2-1; clone size: many; V gene: TRBV7-2; D gene: .; CDR3 DNA: TGTGCCAGCAGCCAACGTCGGGAGTCGGGTGAGCAGTTCTTC; CDR3 protein: CASSQRRESGEQFF
J gene: TRBJ1-2; clone size: .; V gene: TRBV18; D gene: TRBD1; CDR3 DNA: TGTGCCAGCTCACACGGGACAGGGTATGGCTACACCTTC; CDR3 protein: CASSHGTGYGYTF
J gene: TRBJ1-5; clone size: many; V gene: TRBV2; D gene: TRBD1; CDR3 DNA: TGTGCCAGCAGTGAAGCTCAGGGGGCTCAGCCCCAGCATTTT; CDR3 protein: CASSEAQGAQPQHF
J gene: TRBJ1-1; clone size: few; V gene: TRBV27; D gene: .; CDR3 DNA: TGTGCCAGCAATTTAAGCACGGGGTTGAACACTGAAGCTTTCTTT; CDR3 protein: CASNLSTGLNTEAFF
J gene: TRBJ1-3; clone size: many; V gene: TRBV6-1; D gene: .; CDR3 DNA: TGTGCCAGCAAGTGGGGGGCCGAATCGAACACCATATATTTT; CDR3 protein: CASKWGAESNTIYF
J gene: TRBJ1-3; clone size: .; V gene: TRBV19; D gene: .; CDR3 DNA: TGTGCCAGTAGTATCCGAGGTCCTGGAAACACCATATATTTT; CDR3 protein: CASSIRGPGNTIYF
J gene: TRBJ2-7; clone size: many; V gene: TRBV6-1; D gene: .; CDR3 DNA: TGTGCCAGCAGTGAATTAAGGCGCAACCCCCTCTACGAGCAGTACTTC; CDR3 protein: CASSELRRNPLYEQYF